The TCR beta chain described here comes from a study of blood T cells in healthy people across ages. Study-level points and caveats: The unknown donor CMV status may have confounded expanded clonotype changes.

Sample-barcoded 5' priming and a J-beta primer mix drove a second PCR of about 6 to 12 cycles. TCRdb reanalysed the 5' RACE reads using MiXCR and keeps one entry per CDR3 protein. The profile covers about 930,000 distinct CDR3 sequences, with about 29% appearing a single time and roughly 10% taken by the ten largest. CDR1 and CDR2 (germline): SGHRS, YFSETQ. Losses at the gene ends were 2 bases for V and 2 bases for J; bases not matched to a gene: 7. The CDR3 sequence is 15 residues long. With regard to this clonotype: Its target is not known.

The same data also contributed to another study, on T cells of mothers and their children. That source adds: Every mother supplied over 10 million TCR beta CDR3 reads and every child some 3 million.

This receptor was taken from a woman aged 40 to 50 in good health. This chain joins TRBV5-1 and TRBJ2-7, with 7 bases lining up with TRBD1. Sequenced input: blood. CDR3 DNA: TGCGCCAGCAGCTTACGAACAGGGGCTACCTACGAGCAGTACTTC. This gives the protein CASSLRTGATYEQYF.